This T cell receptor beta chain emerged from a study of shared clonotypes between healthy human individuals. As for the study in general: Each donor's CD4 naive and CD4 memory cells filled three plates apiece, CD8 naive two, and CD8 memory one.

Sequencing used immunoSEQ multiplex PCR; TCRdb keeps in-frame clones, though not all of them. The sample has 850,000 to 1,200,000 clones, about 75% seen once. V shed 3 bases, J shed 6 bases, and the junction held 9 bases outside the gene matches. Germline CDR1 is SGHRS and CDR2 is YFSETQ. The CDR3 covers 16 residues. J is TRBJ2-3 and V is TRBV5-1; 11 bases align to TRBD2. The sequence was collected from a man younger than 30 in good health. Sample: memory CD4+ T cells sorted from blood. Regarding subset: CD45RA-negative fraction. The CDR3 coding sequence is TGCGCCAGCAGCTATACTAGCGGGGGAGGACAGGATACGCAGTATTTT. Residues: CASSYTSGGGQDTQYF.